This T cell receptor beta chain was obtained from a study of cytomegalovirus exposure and HLA in healthy donors. For the study at large: Prior work identified more than 90 million unique TCR beta sequences in some 200 million T cells. Study outcomes and limitations: Specificity of three CMV-associated chains for CMV antigens was verified in vitro. TCR sequences were mostly rare, though some public TCRs occurred in many donors. It was 160 or so TCR beta chains that were listed as cytomegalovirus-associated.

The PCR used 60 Vbeta and 13 Jbeta primers. The method was immunoSEQ multiplex PCR; TCRdb's version includes in-frame clones alone and lacks a portion of them. The listing contains about 42,000 clones. Remarks on this clone: Its antigen is as yet unknown.

CDR3 size: 12 residues. Germline-derived CDR1 and CDR2 are GTSNPN and SVGIG (reference sequence). Trimming left V 2 bases short and J 6 bases short, with 7 bases between. The chain couples TRBV30 to TRBJ2-2; D remains unclear. The sequenced sample consisted of PBMCs. The clonotype originates from a man aged 25 to 45 in good health and CMV-seronegative. CDR3 loop: CAWSRYSGELFF. CDR3 bases: TGTGCCTGGAGTCGCTACTCCGGGGAGCTGTTTTTT.